This entry concerns a single T cell receptor beta chain. Its cognate antigen is unknown. It was with 60 Vbeta and 13 Jbeta primers that the PCR ran. The table came from immunoSEQ multiplex PCR; TCRdb's copy has only in-frame clones and leaves some out. Here the sample spans around 130,000 clones, roughly 75% being singletons. The length of the CDR3 is 14 residues. Per germline, CDR1 SQVTM and CDR2 ANQGSEA. The germline V and J ends were trimmed by 5 bases and 0 bases, with 14 bases remaining between them. The data originate from a study of cytomegalovirus exposure and HLA in healthy donors. Study outcomes and limitations: The study dropped some indistinguishable V segments, TRBV6-2 and TRBV6-3 among them. HLA alleles were associated with around 17,000 TCR beta sequences in a later analysis at 0.05 false discovery rate. As a later analysis showed, a missense DCLRE1C variant was linked to trimming of TCR beta V- and J-genes. The study flagged roughly 150 TCR beta chains as cytomegalovirus-associated.

The receptor comes from a man aged 25 to 40 in good health and CMV-seronegative. The sequencing sample was made of PBMCs. The rearrangement joins TRBV29-1 to TRBJ2-7; D might be TRBD2 (5 bases). The chain's CDR3 is CSVTGRTSSYEQYF. CDR3 in DNA: TGCAGCGTTACGGGCAGAACTAGCTCCTACGAGCAGTACTTC.